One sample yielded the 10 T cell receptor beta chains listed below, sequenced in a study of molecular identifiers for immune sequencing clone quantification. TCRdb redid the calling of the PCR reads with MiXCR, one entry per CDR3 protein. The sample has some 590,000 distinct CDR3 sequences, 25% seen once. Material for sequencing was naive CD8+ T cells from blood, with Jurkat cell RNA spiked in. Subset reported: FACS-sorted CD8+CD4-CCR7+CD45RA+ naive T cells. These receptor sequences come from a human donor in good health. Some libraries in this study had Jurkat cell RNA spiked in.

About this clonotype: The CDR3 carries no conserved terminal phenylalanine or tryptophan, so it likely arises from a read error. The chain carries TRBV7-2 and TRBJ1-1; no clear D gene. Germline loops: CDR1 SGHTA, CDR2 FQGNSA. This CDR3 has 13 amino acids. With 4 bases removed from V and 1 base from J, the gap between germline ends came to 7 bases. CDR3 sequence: CASSSGRNTEAFL. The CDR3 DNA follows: TGTGCCAGCAGCTCCGGACGGAACACTGAAGCTTTCCTT.

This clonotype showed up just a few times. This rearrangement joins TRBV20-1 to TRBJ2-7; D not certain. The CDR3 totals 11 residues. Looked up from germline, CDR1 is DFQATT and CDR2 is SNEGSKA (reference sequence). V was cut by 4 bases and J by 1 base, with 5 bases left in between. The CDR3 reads CSAIWSYEQYF. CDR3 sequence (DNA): TGCAGTGCTATATGGTCCTACGAGCAGTACTTC.

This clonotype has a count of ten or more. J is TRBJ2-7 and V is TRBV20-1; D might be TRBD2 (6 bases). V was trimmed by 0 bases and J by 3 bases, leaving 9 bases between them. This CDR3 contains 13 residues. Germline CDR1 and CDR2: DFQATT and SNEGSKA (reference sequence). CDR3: CSARDRLVYEQYF. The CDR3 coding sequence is TGCAGTGCTAGAGACAGACTAGTCTACGAGCAGTACTTC.

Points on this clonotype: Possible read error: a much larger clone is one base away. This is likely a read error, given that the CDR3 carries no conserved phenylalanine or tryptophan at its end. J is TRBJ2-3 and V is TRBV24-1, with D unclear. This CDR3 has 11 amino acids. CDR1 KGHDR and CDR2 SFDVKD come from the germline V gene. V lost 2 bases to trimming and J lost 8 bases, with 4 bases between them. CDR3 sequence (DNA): TGTGCCACCAGTGATTCCGGTACGCAGTATGTT. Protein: CATSDSGTQYV.

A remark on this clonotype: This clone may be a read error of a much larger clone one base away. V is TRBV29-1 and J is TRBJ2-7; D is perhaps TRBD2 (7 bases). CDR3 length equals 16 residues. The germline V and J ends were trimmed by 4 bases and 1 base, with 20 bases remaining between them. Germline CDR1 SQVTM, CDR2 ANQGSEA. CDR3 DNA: TGCAGCGTTGGGGGGGGGGCCGTGCCCCGGTCCTACGAGCAGTACTTC. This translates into CSVGGGAVPRSYEQYF.

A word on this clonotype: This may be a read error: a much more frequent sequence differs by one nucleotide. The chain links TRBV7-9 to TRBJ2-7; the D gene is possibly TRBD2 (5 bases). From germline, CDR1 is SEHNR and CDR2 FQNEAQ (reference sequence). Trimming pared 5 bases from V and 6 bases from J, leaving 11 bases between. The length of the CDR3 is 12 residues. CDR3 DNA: TGTGCCAGCAGCCCCGGGGTGGGCGAGCAGTACTTC. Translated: CASSPGVGEQYF.

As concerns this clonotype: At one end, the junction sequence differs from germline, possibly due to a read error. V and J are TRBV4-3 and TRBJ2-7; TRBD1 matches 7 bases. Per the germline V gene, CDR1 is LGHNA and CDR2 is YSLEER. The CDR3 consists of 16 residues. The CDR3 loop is CASRSWPGTAAYAQYF. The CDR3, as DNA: TGCGCCAGCAGATCGTGGCCGGGGACAGCAGCCTACGCGCAGTACTTC.

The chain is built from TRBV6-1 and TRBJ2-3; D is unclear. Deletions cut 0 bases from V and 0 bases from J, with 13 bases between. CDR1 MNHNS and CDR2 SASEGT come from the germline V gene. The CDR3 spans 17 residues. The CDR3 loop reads CASSEAFSQPSTDTQYF. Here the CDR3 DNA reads TGTGCCAGCAGTGAAGCTTTCAGCCAGCCTAGCACAGATACGCAGTATTTT.

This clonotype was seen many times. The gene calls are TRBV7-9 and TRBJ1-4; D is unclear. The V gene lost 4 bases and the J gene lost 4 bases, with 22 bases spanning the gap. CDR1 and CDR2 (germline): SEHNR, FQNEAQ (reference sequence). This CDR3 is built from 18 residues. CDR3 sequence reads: CASSSTVTVVPNNEKLFF. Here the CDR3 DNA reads TGTGCCAGCAGCTCGACTGTGACGGTTGTTCCAAATAATGAAAAACTGTTTTTT.

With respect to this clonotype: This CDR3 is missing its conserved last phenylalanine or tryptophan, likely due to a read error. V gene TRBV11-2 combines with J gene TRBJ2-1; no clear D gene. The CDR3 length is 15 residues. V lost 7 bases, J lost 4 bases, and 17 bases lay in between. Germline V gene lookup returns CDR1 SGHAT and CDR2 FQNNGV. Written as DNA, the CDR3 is TGTGCCAGCACCCCCCAGACGGTAGGGTACAATGAGCAGTTCATC. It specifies CASTPQTVGYNEQFI.